The 27 T cell receptor beta chains presented below share a single source sample, sequenced in a study of identifying expanded T cells in peripheral blood. Some clones are missing from TCRdb's copy, which holds only in-frame ones; the method was immunoSEQ multiplex PCR. The sample records 100,000 to 150,000 clones, 86% being singletons. The sample comprised blood. The receptor source for this set is a person between 18 and 75 years old in good health.

This chain joins TRBV6-6 and TRBJ1-1; D is ambiguous. V gave up 2 bases and J gave up 1 base, with 14 bases separating them. CDR1 and CDR2 (germline): MNHNY, SVGAGI (reference sequence). CDR3 size: 16 residues. CDR3 nucleotides: TGTGCCAGCAGTTACCCCGTTGGGGTTGGGAACACTGAAGCTTTCTTT. Its translation: CASSYPVGVGNTEAFF.

V is TRBV7-9 and J is TRBJ1-1; maybe TRBD1 (5 bases). The CDR3 has 14 residues. The V gene's germline CDR1 is SEHNR and CDR2 FQNEAQ (reference sequence). The V gene lost 3 bases and the J gene lost 5 bases, with 13 bases spanning the gap. The CDR3 protein is CASSFPRGETEAFF. CDR3 DNA sequence: TGTGCCAGCAGCTTCCCCCGGGGGGAAACTGAAGCTTTCTTT.

The rearrangement uses TRBV5-1 and TRBJ1-2; no definite D call. The CDR3 extends over 15 amino acids. From germline, CDR1 is SGHRS and CDR2 YFSETQ. V was cut by 0 bases and J by 3 bases, with 12 bases left in between. CDR3 nucleotides: TGCGCCAGCAGCTTGGAGGTCCCAGACTACTATGGCTACACCTTC. Translation: CASSLEVPDYYGYTF.

In this sample, this clone turned up once. DNA of the CDR3: TGTGCCAGCAGTGAAGCCGCAGGGAGCCTCCTTGGCTACACCTTC. It encodes CASSEAAGSLLGYTF. This chain joins TRBV6-1 and TRBJ1-2; D perhaps matches TRBD1 (5 bases). The CDR3 contains 15 residues. The V and J ends lost 0 bases and 7 bases respectively, with 15 bases between them. Germline V lookup: CDR1 MNHNS, CDR2 SASEGT.

The chain employs TRBV11-1 and TRBJ1-3; D not certain. This CDR3 is built from 18 residues. The V gene lost 5 bases and the J gene lost 0 bases, with 20 bases spanning the gap. Germline-derived CDR1 and CDR2 are SGHAT and FQDESV (reference sequence). The CDR3 loop reads CASSRDSGLIISGNTIYF. The CDR3 region has the DNA TGTGCCAGCAGCAGAGATAGCGGTTTGATCATCTCTGGAAACACCATATATTTT.

This chain connects TRBV29-1 to TRBJ1-1, with D possibly matching TRBD1 (5 bases). Germline CDR1 and CDR2: SQVTM and ANQGSEA. The CDR3 extends over 13 amino acids. The V and J ends lost 6 bases and 5 bases respectively, with 16 bases between them. This chain's CDR3 is CSVKKVGETEAFF. DNA for the CDR3: TGCAGCGTAAAAAAGGTGGGGGAAACTGAAGCTTTCTTT. The whole variable domain, filled in from reference TRBV29-1 and TRBJ1-1, reads SAVISQKPSRDICQRGTSLTIQCQVDSQVTMMFWYRQQPGQSLTLIATANQGSEATYESGFVIDKFPISRPNLTFSTLTVSNMSPEDSSIYLCSVKKVGETEAFFGQGTRLTVV.

In this sample, this clone turned up once. The chain uses TRBV7-2 and TRBJ2-3; D is possibly TRBD2 (5 bases). This CDR3 contains 14 residues. Germline assignment: CDR1 SGHTA and CDR2 FQGNSA. The germline V and J ends were trimmed by 1 base and 2 bases, with 7 bases remaining between them. The CDR3 is CASSLGRHTDTQYF. DNA of the CDR3: TGTGCCAGCAGCTTAGGGAGGCACACAGATACGCAGTATTTT.

The chain employs TRBV28 and TRBJ2-5; D remains unclear. The CDR3 loop spans 15 amino acids. Germline CDR1 and CDR2: MDHEN and SYDVKM. V was clipped by 5 bases and J by 9 bases, with 22 bases between them. CDR3 residues: CASSQPRGSLPAQYF. DNA of the CDR3: TGTGCCAGCAGTCAACCCCGCGGATCACTCCCAGCCCAGTACTTC. The full variable domain, in which reference TRBV28 and TRBJ2-5 provide the parts outside the CDR3, is DVKVTQSSRYLVKRTGEKVFLECVQDMDHENMFWYRQDPGLGLRLIYFSYDVKMKEKGDIPEGYSVSREKKERFSLILESASTNQTSMYLCASSQPRGSLPAQYFGPGTRLLVL.

The V call is TRBV5-1, the J call TRBJ2-3; 7 bases agree with TRBD1. V lost 8 bases to trimming and J lost 0 bases; unmatched junction nucleotides: 6. CDR1 is SGHRS and CDR2 is YFSETQ in the germline V gene. There are 14 residues in the CDR3. The CDR3, as DNA: TGCGCCAGTACCCGGGACAGAAGCACAGATACGCAGTATTTT. Protein product: CASTRDRSTDTQYF.

The CDR3 DNA sequence: TGCAGCGTTGAAGTGGGAGGTATGGGGAACATTCAGTACTTC. It encodes CSVEVGGMGNIQYF. The chain couples TRBV29-1 to TRBJ2-4; perhaps TRBD2 as D (6 bases). Trimming took 1 base from V and 7 from J, leaving 14 bases between them. CDR1 and CDR2 from the germline V gene are SQVTM and ANQGSEA. There are 14 residues in the CDR3.

The chain employs TRBV7-3 and TRBJ2-1; 8 bases align to TRBD1. Germline CDR1 is SGHTA and CDR2 is FQGTGA. The J segment lost 8 bases and the V segment lost 3 bases, leaving 9 bases of the junction unmatched. The CDR3 runs to 15 residues. CDR3 in amino acids: CASSFGQGAIDEQFF. DNA for the CDR3: TGTGCCAGCAGCTTCGGCCAGGGGGCAATAGATGAGCAGTTCTTC.

The V gene is TRBV5-1, the J gene TRBJ2-7; 10 bases match TRBD1. Germline V CDR1 and CDR2: SGHRS, YFSETQ. CDR3 length equals 15 residues. Germline trimming cut 4 bases from V and 3 bases from J; bases unmatched to any gene: 7. The CDR3 nucleotides are TGCGCCAGCAGCGACCAGGGACAGGGGAACTACGAGCAGTACTTC. It yields the protein CASSDQGQGNYEQYF.

V gene TRBV6-5 combines with J gene TRBJ2-3; D may match TRBD1 or TRBD2 (6 bases each). Per the germline V gene, CDR1 is MNHEY and CDR2 is SVGAGI. Trimming left V 6 bases short and J 0 bases short, with 13 bases between. CDR3 length: 15 residues. CDR3 DNA: TGTGCCAGCAGAGGAACAGGGACTAGCACAGATACGCAGTATTTT. Protein sequence: CASRGTGTSTDTQYF.

The J gene is TRBJ1-4, the V gene TRBV25-1; TRBD1 is a possible D gene (5 bases). The CDR3 totals 14 residues. In germline, CDR1 is MGHDK, CDR2 SYGVNS. V lost 6 bases, J lost 2 bases, and 10 bases lay in between. The CDR3 region has the DNA TGTGCCAGCAGGGGGCCCCGGACTAATGAAAAACTGTTTTTT. The encoded protein is CASRGPRTNEKLFF. The full variable domain, in which reference TRBV25-1 and TRBJ1-4 provide the parts outside the CDR3, is EADIYQTPRYLVIGTGKKITLECSQTMGHDKMYWYQQDPGMELHLIHYSYGVNSTEKGDLSSESTVSRIRTEHFPLTLESARPSHTSQYLCASRGPRTNEKLFFGSGTQLSVL.

This sequence joins TRBV28 and TRBJ1-4; D is unclear. The germline V gene encodes CDR1 MDHEN and CDR2 SYDVKM. Trimming shortened V by 8 bases and J by 13 bases, and 14 bases separated the two germline ends. The CDR3 spans 11 residues. CDR3 loop: CASSDLSGLFF. The CDR3 DNA follows: TGTGCCAGCTCCGACCTATCGGGACTGTTTTTT.

The rearrangement links TRBV10-3 to TRBJ2-5, with TRBD2 matching over 10 bases. Unmatched junction bases numbered 4, after V lost 3 bases and J lost 9 bases. The V gene's germline CDR1 is ENHRY and CDR2 SYGVKD. The CDR3 sequence is 13 residues long. CDR3 protein: CAISDGTSEAQYF. DNA of the CDR3: TGTGCCATCAGTGATGGGACTAGCGAGGCCCAGTACTTC.

This clone has a handful of counts. CDR3 protein: CASKRAESSGNTIYF. In DNA, the CDR3 is TGTGCCAGCAAAAGAGCCGAAAGTTCTGGAAACACCATATATTTT. This rearrangement joins TRBV2 to TRBJ1-3; no clear D gene. This CDR3 has 15 residues. Per the germline V gene, CDR1 is SNHLY and CDR2 is FYNNEI. Trimming took 7 bases from V and 1 from J, leaving 14 bases between them.

V usage is TRBV28 and J usage is TRBJ2-7, with 14 bases identical to TRBD2. V was clipped by 8 bases and J by 4 bases; unmatched bases: 4. The germline CDR1 and CDR2 sequences are MDHEN and SYDVKM. The CDR3 loop spans 14 amino acids. The CDR3 DNA reads TGTGCCAGCCGACTAGCGGGAGGGACGTACGAGCAGTACTTC. This sequence encodes CASRLAGGTYEQYF.

A few counts support this clone. The chain has TRBV5-4 and TRBJ2-2; tentatively, D is TRBD2 (5 bases). The CDR3 totals 17 residues. V lost 5 bases to trimming and J lost 7 bases, with 24 bases between them. Looked up from germline, CDR1 is SGHNT and CDR2 is YYREEE (reference sequence). CDR3 sequence reads: CASRSGLPGGNGGELFF. CDR3 in DNA: TGTGCCAGCAGATCTGGACTGCCTGGCGGTAATGGCGGGGAGCTGTTTTTT.

The gene calls are TRBV6-5 and TRBJ2-7; D remains ambiguous. CDR1 MNHEY and CDR2 SVGAGI come from the germline V gene. This CDR3 contains 15 residues. Trimming took 7 bases from V and 3 from J, leaving 19 bases between them. CDR3 sequence: CASTPRAPPVYEQYF. Here the CDR3 DNA reads TGTGCCAGCACCCCCCGGGCCCCTCCGGTCTACGAGCAGTACTTC.

The chain uses TRBV7-9 and TRBJ1-2; D unclear. Looked up from germline, CDR1 is SEHNR and CDR2 is FQNEAQ (reference sequence). The V and J ends lost 3 bases and 8 bases respectively, with 31 bases between them. The CDR3 length is 19 residues. The CDR3 coding sequence is TGTGCCAGCAGCTTTCTGGAAGCGACATTGGGCCGCGATGGAGGGGGCTACACCTTC. This codes for CASSFLEATLGRDGGGYTF.

This chain links TRBV7-8 with TRBJ2-3; 9 bases fit TRBD1. The junction had 9 bases not matched to a gene; V was cut back by 6 bases and J by 2 bases. Germline CDR1 is SGHVS and CDR2 is FQNEAQ. This CDR3 has 16 residues. The chain's CDR3 is CASSAGTGLITDTQYF. The CDR3 DNA is TGTGCCAGCAGTGCTGGGACAGGGCTAATCACAGATACGCAGTATTTT.

This chain connects TRBV19 to TRBJ1-1; no definite D call. There are 12 residues in the CDR3. V lost 3 bases, J lost 7 bases, and 9 bases lay in between. In germline, CDR1 is LNHDA, CDR2 SQIVND (reference sequence). The CDR3 is CASSMEGFEAFF. The CDR3, as DNA: TGTGCCAGTAGTATGGAGGGTTTTGAAGCTTTCTTT. Variable domain in full (rest from reference TRBV19 and TRBJ1-1): DGGITQSPKYLFRKEGQNVTLSCEQNLNHDAMYWYRQDPGQGLRLIYYSQIVNDFQKGDIAEGYSVSREKKESFPLTVTSAQKNPTAFYLCASSMEGFEAFFGQGTRLTVV.

This chain connects TRBV5-4 to TRBJ1-3; D is undetermined. V was cut by 1 base and J by 4 bases, with 3 bases left in between. Germline CDR1 and CDR2: SGHNT and YYREEE (reference sequence). There are 12 residues in the CDR3. The CDR3 DNA sequence: TGTGCCAGCAGCTTGCTCGGAAACACCATATATTTT. This sequence encodes CASSLLGNTIYF.

This chain links TRBV19 with TRBJ1-2, with no clear D. Germline CDR1 reads LNHDA; CDR2 reads SQIVND (reference sequence). The CDR3 has 12 amino acids. The germline V and J ends were trimmed by 11 bases and 5 bases, with 15 bases remaining between them. DNA of the CDR3: TGTGCCTCAAGACAAGCTGGGTATGGCTACACCTTC. Its translation is CASRQAGYGYTF.

V and J are TRBV28 and TRBJ1-5, with D perhaps TRBD1 (5 bases). The V gene's germline CDR1 is MDHEN and CDR2 SYDVKM. V lost 7 bases, J lost 6 bases, and 16 bases lay in between. The CDR3 spans 14 residues. The DNA of the CDR3 is TGTGCCAGCATCTATGCAGCCGGGGGTCAGCCCCAGCATTTT. Encoded protein: CASIYAAGGQPQHF.

This clone has only one observation. The chain uses TRBV6-5 and TRBJ2-7, with TRBD1 as a possible D gene (6 bases). The CDR3 has 15 residues. The V gene lost 8 bases and the J gene lost 2 bases, with 19 bases spanning the gap. Per the germline V gene, CDR1 is MNHEY and CDR2 is SVGAGI. CDR3 coding DNA: TGTGCCAGCGGCCGTGAACCTTCAGGGGCCTACGAGCAGTACTTC. It codes for CASGREPSGAYEQYF.